This T cell receptor beta chain was profiled in a study of Graves' ophthalmopathy and Graves' hyperthyroidism. Findings and caveats of the study: Most thyroid clonotypes expanded beyond 0.001 frequency were also found in blood.

The study enrolled ophthalmopathy donors with moderate-to-severe activity, CAS ≥3, NOSPECS ≥4 and duration under 3 months. Clinical symptoms, serum thyroxine, TRAb, thyroid ultrasound and orbital computed tomography formed the basis of diagnosis. The PBMCs were taken from roughly 9.3 ml of fresh peripheral blood. Germline assignment: CDR1 SEHNR and CDR2 FQNEAQ (reference sequence). Trimming took 1 base from V and 2 from J, leaving 7 bases between them. The CDR3 is 14 residues long. This clonotype was seen a handful of times. Its antigen is still unknown. Amplification of TCR beta CDR3 regions used RNA transcripts. The first round was an RT-PCR with HTBI primers, and the second round was a multiplex PCR. TCRdb independently ran MiXCR on the multiplex PCR reads; one entry per CDR3 protein. The table shows about 740,000 distinct CDR3 sequences, with roughly two fifths occurring only once.

Input material: peripheral blood. The receptor was isolated from an adult man with Graves' ophthalmopathy. The chain links TRBV7-9 to TRBJ2-3; D uncertain. CDR3 DNA sequence: TGTGCCAGCAGCTTAGATCTTGCCACAGATACGCAGTATTTT. This codes for CASSLDLATDTQYF. Filled out from reference TRBV7-9 and TRBJ2-3, the complete variable domain reads DTGVSQNPRHKITKRGQNVTFRCDPISEHNRLYWYRQTLGQGPEFLTYFQNEAQLEKSRLLSDRFSAERPKGSFSTLEIQRTEQGDSAMYLCASSLDLATDTQYFGPGTRLTVL.